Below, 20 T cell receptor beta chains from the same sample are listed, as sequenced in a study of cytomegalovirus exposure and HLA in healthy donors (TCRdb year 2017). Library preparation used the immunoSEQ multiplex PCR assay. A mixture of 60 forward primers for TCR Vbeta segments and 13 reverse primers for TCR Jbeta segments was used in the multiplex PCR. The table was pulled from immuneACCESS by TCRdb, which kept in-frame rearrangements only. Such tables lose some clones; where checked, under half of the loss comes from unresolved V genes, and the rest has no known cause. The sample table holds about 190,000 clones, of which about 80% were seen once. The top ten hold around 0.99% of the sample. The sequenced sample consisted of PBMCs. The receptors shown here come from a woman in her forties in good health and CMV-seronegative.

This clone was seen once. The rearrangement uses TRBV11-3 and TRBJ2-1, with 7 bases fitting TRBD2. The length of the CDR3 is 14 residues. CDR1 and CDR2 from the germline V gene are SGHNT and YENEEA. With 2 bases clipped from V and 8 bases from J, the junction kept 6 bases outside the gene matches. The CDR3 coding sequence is TGTGCCAGCAGCTTAACCGTGGCGGGAGATGAGCAGTTCTTC. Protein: CASSLTVAGDEQFF.

CDR3 loop: CASSPGTGLWNEQFF. DNA for the CDR3: TGTGCCAGCAGTCCAGGGACAGGGCTTTGGAATGAGCAGTTCTTC. The chain couples TRBV27 to TRBJ2-1; 9 bases are a match to TRBD1. Germline CDR1 MNHEY, CDR2 SMNVEV (reference sequence). With 5 bases clipped from V and 7 bases from J, the junction kept 9 bases outside the gene matches. The CDR3 is 15 amino acids.

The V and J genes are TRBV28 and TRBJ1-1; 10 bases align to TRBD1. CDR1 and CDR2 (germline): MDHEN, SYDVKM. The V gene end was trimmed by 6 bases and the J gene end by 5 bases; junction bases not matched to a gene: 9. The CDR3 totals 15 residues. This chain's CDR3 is CASSPAGTGVTEAFF. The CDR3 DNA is TGTGCCAGCAGCCCTGCCGGGACAGGGGTGACTGAAGCTTTCTTT.

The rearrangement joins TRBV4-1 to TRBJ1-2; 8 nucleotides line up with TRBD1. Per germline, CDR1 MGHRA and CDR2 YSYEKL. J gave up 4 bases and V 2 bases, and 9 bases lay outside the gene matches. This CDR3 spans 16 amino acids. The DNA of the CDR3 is TGCGCCAGCAGCCAACCTACCGGGACAGGAGGCTATGGCTACACCTTC. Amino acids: CASSQPTGTGGYGYTF.

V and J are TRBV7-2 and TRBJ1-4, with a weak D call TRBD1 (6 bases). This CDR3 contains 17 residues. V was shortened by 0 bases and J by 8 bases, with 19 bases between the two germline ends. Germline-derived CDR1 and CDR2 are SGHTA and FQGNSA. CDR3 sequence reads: CASSLAGGTFLGEKLFF. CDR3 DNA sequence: TGTGCCAGCAGCTTAGCGGGTGGGACATTCCTGGGAGAAAAACTGTTTTTT.

The CDR3 sequence: CASSSPLAEAFF. The DNA for the CDR3 is TGTGCCAGCAGCTCCCCTCTTGCTGAAGCTTTCTTT. This chain joins TRBV11-3 and TRBJ1-1; no reliable D call. The CDR3 is made up of 12 amino acids. CDR1 SGHNT and CDR2 YENEEA come from the germline V gene. V was trimmed by 4 bases and J by 6 bases, leaving 9 bases between them.

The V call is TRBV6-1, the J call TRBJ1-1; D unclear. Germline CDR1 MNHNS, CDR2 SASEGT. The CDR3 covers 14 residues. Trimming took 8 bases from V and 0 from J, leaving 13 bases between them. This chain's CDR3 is CASQLYGVNTEAFF. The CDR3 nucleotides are TGTGCCAGCCAATTATACGGGGTGAACACTGAAGCTTTCTTT.

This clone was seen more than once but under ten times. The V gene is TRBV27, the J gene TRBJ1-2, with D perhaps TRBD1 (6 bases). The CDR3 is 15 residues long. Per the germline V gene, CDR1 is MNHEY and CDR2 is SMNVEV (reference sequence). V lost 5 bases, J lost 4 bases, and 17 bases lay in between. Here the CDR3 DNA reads TGTGCCAGCAGTAGTCAAGTACAGGGAACCTATGGCTACACCTTC. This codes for CASSSQVQGTYGYTF.

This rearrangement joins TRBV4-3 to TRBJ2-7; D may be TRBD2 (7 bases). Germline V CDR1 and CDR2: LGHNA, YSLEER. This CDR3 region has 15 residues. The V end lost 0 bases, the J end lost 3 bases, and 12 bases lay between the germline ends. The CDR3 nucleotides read TGCGCCAGCAGCCAAGATACGGGGGGCAGCTACGAGCAGTACTTC. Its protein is CASSQDTGGSYEQYF.

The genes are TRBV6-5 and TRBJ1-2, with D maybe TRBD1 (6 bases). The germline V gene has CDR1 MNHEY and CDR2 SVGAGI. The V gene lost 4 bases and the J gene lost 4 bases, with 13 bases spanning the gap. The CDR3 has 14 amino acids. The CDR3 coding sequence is TGTGCCAGCAGTTCTTTGACAGGACCCTATGGCTACACCTTC. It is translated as CASSSLTGPYGYTF.

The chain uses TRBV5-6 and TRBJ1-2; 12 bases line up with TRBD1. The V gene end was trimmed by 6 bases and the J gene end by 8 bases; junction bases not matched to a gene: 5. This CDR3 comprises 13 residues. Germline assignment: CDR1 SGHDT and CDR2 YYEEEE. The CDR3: CASTTGTGGGYTF. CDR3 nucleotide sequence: TGTGCCAGCACGACCGGGACAGGGGGCGGCTACACCTTC.

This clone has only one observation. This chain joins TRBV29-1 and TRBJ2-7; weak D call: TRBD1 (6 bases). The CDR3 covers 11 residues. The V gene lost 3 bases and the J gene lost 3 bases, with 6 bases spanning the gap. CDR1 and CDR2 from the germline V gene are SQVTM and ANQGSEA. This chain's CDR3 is CSVEDSYEQYF. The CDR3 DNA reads TGCAGCGTTGAGGACAGCTACGAGCAGTACTTC.

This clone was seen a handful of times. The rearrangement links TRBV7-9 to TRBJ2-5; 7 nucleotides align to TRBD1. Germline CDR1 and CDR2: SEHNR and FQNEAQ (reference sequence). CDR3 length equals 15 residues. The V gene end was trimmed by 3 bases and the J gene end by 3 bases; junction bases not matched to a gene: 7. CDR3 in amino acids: CASSFLLGTEETQYF. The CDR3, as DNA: TGTGCCAGCAGCTTTTTACTCGGGACAGAAGAGACCCAGTACTTC.

The CDR3 DNA reads TGCGCCAGCACCCAGCGGGATCCTTACAATGAGCAGTTCTTC. It is translated as CASTQRDPYNEQFF. The chain links TRBV5-1 to TRBJ2-1, with 7 bases lining up with TRBD2. Trimming cost V 6 bases and J 4 bases; bases outside gene matches: 7. The CDR3 length is 14 residues. Germline V gene data show CDR1 as SGHRS and CDR2 as YFSETQ.

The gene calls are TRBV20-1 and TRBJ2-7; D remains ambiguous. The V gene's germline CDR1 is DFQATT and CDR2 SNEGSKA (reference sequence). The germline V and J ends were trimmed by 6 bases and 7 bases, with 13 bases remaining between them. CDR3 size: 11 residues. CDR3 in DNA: TGCAGTGCCACCGGAGCGAGGGAGCAGTACTTC. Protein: CSATGAREQYF.

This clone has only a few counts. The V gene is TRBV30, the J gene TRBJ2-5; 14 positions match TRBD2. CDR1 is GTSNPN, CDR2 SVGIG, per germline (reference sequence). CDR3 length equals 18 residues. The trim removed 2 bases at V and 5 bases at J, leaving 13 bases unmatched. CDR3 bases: TGTGCCTGGAGTATCGGACTAGCGGGAGGACCTTCAGAGGAGACCCAGTACTTC. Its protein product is CAWSIGLAGGPSEETQYF.

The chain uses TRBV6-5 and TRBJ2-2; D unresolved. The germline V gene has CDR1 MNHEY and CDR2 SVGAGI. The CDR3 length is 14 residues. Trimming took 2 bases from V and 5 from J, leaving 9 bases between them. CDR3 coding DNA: TGTGCCAGCAGTTACGATTCCGGGACCGGGGAGCTGTTTTTT. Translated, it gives CASSYDSGTGELFF.

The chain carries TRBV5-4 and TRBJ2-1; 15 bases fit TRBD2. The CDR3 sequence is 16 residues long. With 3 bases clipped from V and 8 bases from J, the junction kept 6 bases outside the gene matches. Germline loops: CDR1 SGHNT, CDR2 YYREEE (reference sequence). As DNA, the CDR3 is TGTGCCAGCAGCTATGGACTAGCGGGAGGGGTCGATGAGCAGTTCTTC. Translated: CASSYGLAGGVDEQFF.

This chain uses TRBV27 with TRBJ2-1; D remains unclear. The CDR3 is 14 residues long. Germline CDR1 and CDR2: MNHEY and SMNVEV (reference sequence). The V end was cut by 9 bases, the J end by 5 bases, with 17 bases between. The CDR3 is CASRLYPADNEQFF. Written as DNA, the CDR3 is TGTGCCAGTCGACTTTACCCAGCAGACAATGAGCAGTTCTTC.

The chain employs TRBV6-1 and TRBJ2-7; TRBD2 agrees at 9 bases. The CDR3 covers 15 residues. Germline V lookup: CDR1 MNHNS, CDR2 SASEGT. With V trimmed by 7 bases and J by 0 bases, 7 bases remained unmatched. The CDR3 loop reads CASKSSGRNSYEQYF. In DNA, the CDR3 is TGTGCCAGCAAGTCCAGCGGGAGGAACTCCTACGAGCAGTACTTC.